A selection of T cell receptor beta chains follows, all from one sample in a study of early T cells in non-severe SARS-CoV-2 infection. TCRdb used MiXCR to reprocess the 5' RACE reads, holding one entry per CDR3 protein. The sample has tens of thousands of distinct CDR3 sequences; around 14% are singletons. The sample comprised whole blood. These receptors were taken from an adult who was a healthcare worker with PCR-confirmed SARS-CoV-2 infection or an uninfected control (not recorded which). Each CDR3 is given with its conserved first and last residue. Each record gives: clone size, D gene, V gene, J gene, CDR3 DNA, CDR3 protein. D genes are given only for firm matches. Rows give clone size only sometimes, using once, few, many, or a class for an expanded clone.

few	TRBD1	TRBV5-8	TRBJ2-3	TGTGCCAGCAGCCCATCTGACAGGGGCACAGATACGCAGTATTTT	CASSPSDRGTDTQYF
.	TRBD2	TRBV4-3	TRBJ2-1	TGCGCCAGCAGCCAAGAAGATGTAGCGGGAGCTTACAATGAGCAGTTCTTC	CASSQEDVAGAYNEQFF
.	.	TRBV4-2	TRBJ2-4	TGTGCCAGCAGCCTCACGAGCCTGGGCAAAAACATTCAGTACTTC	CASSLTSLGKNIQYF
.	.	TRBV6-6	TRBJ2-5	TGTGCCAGCAGTTATAAAGAGACCCAGTACTTC	CASSYKETQYF
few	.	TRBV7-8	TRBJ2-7	TGTGCCAGCAGCTTAATTGGCTTGAGGGAGCAGTACTTC	CASSLIGLREQYF
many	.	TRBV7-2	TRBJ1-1	TGTGCCAGCAGCTTAGCGCTTAAGTTAGGGGGCACTGAAGCTTTCTTT	CASSLALKLGGTEAFF
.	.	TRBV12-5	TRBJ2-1	TGTGCTAGTGGTCGGGGGTTTTCGGGAGACAATGAGCAGTTCTTC	CASGRGFSGDNEQFF
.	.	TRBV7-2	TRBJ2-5	TGTGCCAGCAGCCAAGAGAGGGTCGGAAAGACCCAGTACTTC	CASSQERVGKTQYF
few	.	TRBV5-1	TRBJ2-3	TGCGCCAGCAGCCCCCCGGAAAGGGGCACAGATACGCAGTATTTT	CASSPPERGTDTQYF
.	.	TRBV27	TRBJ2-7	TGTGCCAGCAGTATCATACAGGGCCCACATTACGAGCAGTACTTC	CASSIIQGPHYEQYF
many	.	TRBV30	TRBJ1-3	TGTGCCTGGAAGGGGGGACCTGGAAACACCATATATTTT	CAWKGGPGNTIYF
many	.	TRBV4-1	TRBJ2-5	TGCGCCAGCAGTCGACAGACTCAAGAGACCCAGTACTTC	CASSRQTQETQYF
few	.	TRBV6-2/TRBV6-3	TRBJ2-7	TGTGCCAGCAGTTCCGCGGGGGCCGCAAGCTCCTACGAGCAGTACTTC	CASSSAGAASSYEQYF
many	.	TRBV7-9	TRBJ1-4	TGTGCCAGCAGCCCACGCCATGCAACTAATGAAAAACTGTTTTTT	CASSPRHATNEKLFF
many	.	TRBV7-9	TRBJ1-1	TGTGCCAGCAGCCCCCATGGGAACACTGAAGCTTTCTTT	CASSPHGNTEAFF
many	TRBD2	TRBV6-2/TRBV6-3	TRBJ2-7	TGTGCCAGCAGTTGGGGTAGCGGGACCTCCTACGAGCAGTACTTC	CASSWGSGTSYEQYF
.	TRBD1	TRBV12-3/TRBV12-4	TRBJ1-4	TGTGCCAGCAGTTTAAATACAGGGGGCCTTAATGAAAAACTGTTTTTT	CASSLNTGGLNEKLFF
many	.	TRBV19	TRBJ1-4	TGTGCCAGTAGTATGAGGCGTGATGAAAAACTGTTTTTT	CASSMRRDEKLFF
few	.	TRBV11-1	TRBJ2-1	TGTGCCAGCAGCTTCGGAGAGGTACAGGGAGAGCAGTTCTTC	CASSFGEVQGEQFF
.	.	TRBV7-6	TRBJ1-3	TGTGCCAGCAGCTTAGCGCCGGGGGCTGGAAACACCATATATTTT	CASSLAPGAGNTIYF
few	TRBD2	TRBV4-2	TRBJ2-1	TGTGCCAGCAGCCAAGATGGTTTGGGCGGGGGGGCCTTTGAGCAGTTCTTC	CASSQDGLGGGAFEQFF
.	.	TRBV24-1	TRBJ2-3	TGTGCCACCAGTCATGGGGGCGTCGGAACAGATACGCAGTATTTT	CATSHGGVGTDTQYF
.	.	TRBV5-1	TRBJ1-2	TGCGCCAGCAATCCCAGCCCAGGGACGGCTAACTATGGCTACACCTTC	CASNPSPGTANYGYTF
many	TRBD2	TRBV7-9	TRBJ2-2	TGTGCCAGTGCGGGGACTAGCATCAACGGGCTGCGTCGCGGGGAGCTGTTTTTT	CASAGTSINGLRRGELFF
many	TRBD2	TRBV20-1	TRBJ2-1	TGCAGTGCTATAAAGCGAGCGGGGGGCAGCTACAATGAGCAGTTCTTC	CSAIKRAGGSYNEQFF
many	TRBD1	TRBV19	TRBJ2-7	TGTGCCAGTAGTACCCTCGGGACAGGCTACGAGCAGTACTTC	CASSTLGTGYEQYF
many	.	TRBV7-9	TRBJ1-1	TGTGCCAGCAGCTTAAGCAGGCCGAACACTGAAGCTTTCTTT	CASSLSRPNTEAFF
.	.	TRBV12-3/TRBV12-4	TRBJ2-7	TGTGCCAGCAGCTCGATTAGAGGAGAGCAGTACTTC	CASSSIRGEQYF
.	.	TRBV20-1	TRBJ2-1	TGCAGTGCTAGCGGCCCCGGACTACCTACGGATGAGCAGTTCTTC	CSASGPGLPTDEQFF
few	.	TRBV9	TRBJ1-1	TGTGCCAGCAGCCCGAGGACGGGTACCGAAGCTTTCTTT	CASSPRTGTEAFF
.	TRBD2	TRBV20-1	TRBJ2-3	TGCAGTGCTTCACTAGCGTGTGCTGATACGCAGTATTTT	CSASLACADTQYF
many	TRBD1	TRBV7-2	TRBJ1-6	TGTGCCAGCAGCCGGTATCAGGGGGCGCGTTCACCCCTCCACTTT	CASSRYQGARSPLHF
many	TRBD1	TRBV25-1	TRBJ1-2	TGTGCCAGCAGGACAGGGACATATGGCTACACCTTC	CASRTGTYGYTF
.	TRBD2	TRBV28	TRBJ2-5	TGTGCCAGCAGTTTGGTGAGGCGGGGGGAAGAGACCCAGTACTTC	CASSLVRRGEETQYF
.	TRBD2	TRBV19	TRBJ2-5	TGTGCCAGTAGTATGCTAGCGGGGATGGAGACCCAGTACTTC	CASSMLAGMETQYF
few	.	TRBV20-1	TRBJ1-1	TGCAGTGCTAGACAGAACACTGAAGCTTTCTTT	CSARQNTEAFF
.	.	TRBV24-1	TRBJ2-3	TGTGCCACCAGTGACCCAAGACAAACAGATACGCAGTATTTT	CATSDPRQTDTQYF
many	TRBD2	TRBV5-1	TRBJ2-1	TGCGCCAGCAGCTGGGGACTAGCGGGGGTGTACAATGAGCAGTTCTTC	CASSWGLAGVYNEQFF
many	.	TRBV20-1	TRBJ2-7	TGCAGTGCGGGGGGGCCGGGCGAACTTTACGAGCAGTACTTC	CSAGGPGELYEQYF
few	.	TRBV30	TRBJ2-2	TGTGCCTGGAGTCCGGGACTCTTGACCGGGGAGCTGTTTTTT	CAWSPGLLTGELFF
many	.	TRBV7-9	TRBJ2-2	TGTGCCAGCCTCGTGGCCGGGGAGCTGTTTTTT	CASLVAGELFF
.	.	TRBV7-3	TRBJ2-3	TGTGCCAGCAGCTTTTCAGGAGACACAGATACGCAGTATTTT	CASSFSGDTDTQYF
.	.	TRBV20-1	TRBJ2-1	TGCAGTGCTAGAGGGAGGAATGAGCAGTTCTTC	CSARGRNEQFF
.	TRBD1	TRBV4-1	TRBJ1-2	TGCGCCAGCAGCCAGGAACCGGGACAGGGGATCTATGGCTACACCTTC	CASSQEPGQGIYGYTF
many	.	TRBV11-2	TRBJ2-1	TGTGCCAGCAGCCCTACCGGACTGGTCGGCAATGAGCAGTTCTTC	CASSPTGLVGNEQFF